The TCR beta chain under discussion was sequenced for a study of human T cells and chemical hapten exposure. V lost 8 bases and J 0 bases, leaving 12 bases between the germline ends. In germline, CDR1 is WSHSY, CDR2 SAAADI. The CDR3 covers 14 residues. This clonotype was recorded many times. As yet, its antigen is unknown. Methods used by the authors: Sequenced samples showed a median of around 93,000 TCRs each, with counts running from approximately 20,000 to 700,000. Via MiXCR, TCRdb re-called the RACE reads, giving one row per CDR3 protein. Clone size and V and J calls follow TCRdb, not the original study. The sample includes about 70,000 distinct CDR3 sequences, 9.8% of them seen just once. Study-wide findings and caveats: It was expanded TCRs that formed significantly more large CDR3 similarity clusters than controls did. Donor immune responses may differ from healthy people's, since all donors had alopecia.

Specified time point: patch test 1, 2 weeks after DPC sensitization. The treatment was: therapeutic diphenylcyclopropenone sensitization with weekly scalp DPC. The starting material was whole blood, obtained in connection with sensitization to the hapten diphenylcyclopropenone (DPC). This clonotype was obtained from a middle-aged woman with alopecia areata. Some clones in this sample may be carry-over from other donors' samples. This rearrangement joins TRBV10-2 to TRBJ2-3; possibly TRBD1 for D (5 bases). CDR3 in DNA: TGCGCCAGCGAAGGACAAGCTAGCACAGATACGCAGTATTTT. Residues: CASEGQASTDTQYF.